This T cell receptor (beta chain) was captured in a study of T cell clonality in common variable immunodeficiency (dated by TCRdb to between 2014 and 2017). This clone was seen many times. Its cognate antigen has yet to be identified. With the read ending 3 residues before the CDR3 end, the germline J gene is used to fill in that end. The CDR3 holds 14 amino acids from the cysteine to the phenylalanine. The DNA covers only part of the CDR3, 33 bases in frame from base 1. V is trimmed back by 0 bases and J by 4 bases, and the junction contains 0 bases that no gene match accounts for. As encoded in the germline V gene (reference sequence), CDR1 is SEHNR while CDR2 is FQNEAQ. For sequencing input, CVID and control samples contributed equivalent amounts of genomic DNA. For every sample, a 60 bp segment covering the rearranged TCRbeta CDR3 region was amplified and then sequenced. The immunoSEQ assay, a bias-corrected multiplex PCR combined with high-throughput sequencing, was used for TCRbeta amplification. The paper's data handling went like this. Every unique nucleotide sequence counted as a clone and was annotated with V, D and J genes, copy number and frequency. Sequences were labeled productive if in frame, and non-productive if out of frame or containing stop codons. As previously described, Shannon's entropy was used to calculate clonality. The predicted amino acid sequences of productive clones were used to derive the mean CDR3 Kyte-Doolittle hydropathy. Using the R hclust function, scaled V gene usage was clustered hierarchically with Manhattan distance and complete linkage. To assess clone sharing by CDR3 amino acid sequence, 12 repertoires per group were resampled over 100 rounds. The repertoires were searched for 70 published EBV-specific and some 250 published CMV-specific TCRbeta sequences. Analysis left out a couple of CVID samples that produced under 10,000 sequences, so 35 to 50 CVID repertoires remained. TCRdb stores this immuneACCESS table with in-frame sequences only. Part of the clones is absent; in the studies checked, under half of the shortfall reflects unresolved V genes, and no reason is known for the rest. V, J and clone size reflect that table, while D and trimming were determined from the DNA. With 40,000 to 45,000 clones recorded, this sample contains no clone counted only once. The ten biggest clones cover about 10% of the sample.

Summary of the overall study and its limitations: Differences among patients in the CVID cohort limited the correlations between repertoire features and clinical complications. The authors noted that sequencing repertoires of T cell subpopulations would be needed to clarify what caused the increased clonality in CVID. Even though DNA input was the same, control samples had an average of about 90,000 unique sequences each, compared with about 31,000 in CVID samples. CVID TCRbeta sequences reportedly showed fewer deletions and N-nucleotide insertions and lacked highly modified clones with 13 or more V deletions. Healthy controls shared more TCRbeta clones with each other than CVID subjects shared among themselves (p < 0.0001). TCRbeta clonality was higher in CVID subjects than in healthy controls (t-test p = 0.018), and the increase was most characteristic of about a third of subjects.

Both CVID patients and healthy controls were predominantly of Caucasian heritage. From each donor, roughly 5 to 8.5 ml of heparinized peripheral whole blood was collected. Genomic DNA from adults with common variable immune deficiency (CVID) and from healthy adult controls was used to sequence TCRbeta CDR3 repertoires. There were around 22 healthy adult volunteers in the control group (approximately 12 female and some ten male), ranging in age from roughly 23 to 70 years, with a mean age of around 35. Diluted blood was subjected to density centrifugation over Hypaque 1077 or Ficoll-Paque for isolation of peripheral blood mononuclear cells. Genomic DNA was obtained from unsorted mononuclear cells through either Qiagen column purification or a centrifugation-based method.

Material: peripheral blood mononuclear cells. This sequence was found in a person between 18 and 75 years old in good health. This sequence uses TRBV7-9 and TRBJ1-2, with TRBD1 identical over 9 junction bases. Partial CDR3 DNA: TGTGCCAGCAGCTTAGCGACAGGGGGCTATGGC. The translation is CASSLATGGYG. The entire CDR3 reads CASSLATGGYGYTF.